This TCR beta chain originates from a study of regulatory T cells in long-lasting Graves disease. Study information: Graves' patients diagnosed newly had used antithyroid drugs under 3 months.

Time point reported: newly diagnosed GD, antithyroid drugs for less than 3 months. Preparation of the TCR library used RNA extracted from PBMCs. Building the TCR beta libraries relied on iRepertoire HTBI primers, and CDR3 regions underwent Arm-PCR. TCRdb reanalysed the multiplex PCR reads using MiXCR and keeps one entry per CDR3 protein. The repertoire holds about 520,000 distinct CDR3 sequences, approximately 12% seen once, with over 7% in the top ten. Germline assignment: CDR1 SGDLS and CDR2 YYNGEE. The V end lost 1 base, the J end lost 5 bases, and 7 bases lay between the germline ends. The CDR3 covers 13 residues. This clonotype showed up just a few times. These data were also filed under a second study, of T cells in Graves' hyperthyroidism and ophthalmopathy.

This TCR was recovered from a woman in her thirties with Graves disease. Here the sequenced sample was peripheral blood mononuclear cells (PBMCs), taken at new diagnosis, from a patient treated with antithyroid drugs. The chain carries TRBV9 and TRBJ2-1, with a weak D call TRBD2 (5 bases). The CDR3 DNA is TGTGCCAGCAGCGTACACGGGGACAATGAGCAGTTCTTC. Protein product: CASSVHGDNEQFF.